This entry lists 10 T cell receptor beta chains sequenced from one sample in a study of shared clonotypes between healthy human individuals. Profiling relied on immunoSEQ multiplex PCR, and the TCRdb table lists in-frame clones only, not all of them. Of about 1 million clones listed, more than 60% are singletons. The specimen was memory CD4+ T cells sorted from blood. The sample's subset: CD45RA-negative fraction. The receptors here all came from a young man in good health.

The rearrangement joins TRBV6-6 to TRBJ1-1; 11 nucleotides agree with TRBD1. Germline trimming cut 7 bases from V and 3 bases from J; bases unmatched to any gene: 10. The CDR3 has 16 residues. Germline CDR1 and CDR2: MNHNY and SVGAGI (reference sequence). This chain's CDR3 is CASINPGQGGYTEAFF. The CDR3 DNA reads TGTGCCAGCATCAACCCGGGACAGGGGGGATACACTGAAGCTTTCTTT.

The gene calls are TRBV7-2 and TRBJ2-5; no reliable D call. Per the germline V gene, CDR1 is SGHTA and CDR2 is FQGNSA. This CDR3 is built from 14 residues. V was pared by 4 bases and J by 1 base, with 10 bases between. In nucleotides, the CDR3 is TGTGCCAGCAGCTGGCAGACCTTCCAAGAGACCCAGTACTTC. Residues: CASSWQTFQETQYF.

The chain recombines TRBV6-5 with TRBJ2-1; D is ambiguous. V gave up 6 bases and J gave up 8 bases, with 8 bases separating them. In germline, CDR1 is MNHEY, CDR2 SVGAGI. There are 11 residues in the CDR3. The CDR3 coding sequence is TGTGCCAGCAGAGTCAAAGATGAGCAGTTCTTC. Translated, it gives CASRVKDEQFF.

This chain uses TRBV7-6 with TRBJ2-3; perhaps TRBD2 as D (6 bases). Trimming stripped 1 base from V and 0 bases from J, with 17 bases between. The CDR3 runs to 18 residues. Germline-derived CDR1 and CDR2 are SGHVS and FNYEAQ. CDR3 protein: CASSLGVSGLPSTDTQYF. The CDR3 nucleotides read TGTGCCAGCAGCTTAGGCGTATCGGGACTGCCTAGCACAGATACGCAGTATTTT. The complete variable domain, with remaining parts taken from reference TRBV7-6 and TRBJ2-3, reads GAGVSQSPRYKVTKRGQDVALRCDPISGHVSLYWYRQALGQGPEFLTYFNYEAQQDKSGLPNDRFSAERPEGSISTLTIQRTEQRDSAMYRCASSLGVSGLPSTDTQYFGPGTRLTVL.

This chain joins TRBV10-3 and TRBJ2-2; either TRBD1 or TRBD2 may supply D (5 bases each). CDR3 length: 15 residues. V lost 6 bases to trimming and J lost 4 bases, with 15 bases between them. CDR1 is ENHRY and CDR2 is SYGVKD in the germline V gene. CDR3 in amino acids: CAIRGTGTATGELFF. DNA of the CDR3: TGTGCCATCAGGGGAACTGGGACCGCCACCGGGGAGCTGTTTTTT.

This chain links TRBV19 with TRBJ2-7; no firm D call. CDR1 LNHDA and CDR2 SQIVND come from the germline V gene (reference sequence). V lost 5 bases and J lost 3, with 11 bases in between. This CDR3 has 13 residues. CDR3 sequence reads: CASSSFTGYEQYF. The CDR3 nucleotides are TGTGCCAGTAGTTCATTTACCGGCTACGAGCAGTACTTC.

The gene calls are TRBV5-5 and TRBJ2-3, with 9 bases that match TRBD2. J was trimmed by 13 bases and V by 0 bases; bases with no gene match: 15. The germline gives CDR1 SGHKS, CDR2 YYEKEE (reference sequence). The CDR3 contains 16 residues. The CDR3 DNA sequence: TGTGCCAGCAGCTTGGGATCTATGGTAGCGGGAGAGAGGGAGTATTTT. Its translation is CASSLGSMVAGEREYF.

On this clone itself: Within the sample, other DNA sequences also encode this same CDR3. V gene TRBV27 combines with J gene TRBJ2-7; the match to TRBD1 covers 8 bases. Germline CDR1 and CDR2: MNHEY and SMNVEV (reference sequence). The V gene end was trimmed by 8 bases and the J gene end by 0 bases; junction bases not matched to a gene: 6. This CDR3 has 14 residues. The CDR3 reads CASSRTGSSYEQYF. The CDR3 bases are TGTGCCAGCTCCAGGACAGGGAGCTCCTACGAGCAGTACTTC.

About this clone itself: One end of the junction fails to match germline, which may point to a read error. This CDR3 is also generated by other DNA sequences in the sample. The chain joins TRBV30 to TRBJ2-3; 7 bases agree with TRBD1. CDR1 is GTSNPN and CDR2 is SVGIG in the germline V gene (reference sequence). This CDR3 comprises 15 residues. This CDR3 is CAWSVKGATTDTQYF. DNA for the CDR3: TGTGCTTGGAGTGTAAAGGGGGCAACCACAGATACGCAGTATTTT.

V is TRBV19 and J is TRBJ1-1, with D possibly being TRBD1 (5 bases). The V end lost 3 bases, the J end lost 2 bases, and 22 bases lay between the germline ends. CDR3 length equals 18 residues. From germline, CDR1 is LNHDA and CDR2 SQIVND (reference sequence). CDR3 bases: TGTGCCAGTAGTATTTCGGGGTGGTCGGGGCCCCGTAACACTGAAGCTTTCTTT. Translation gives CASSISGWSGPRNTEAFF.